Here is one TCR beta chain with its context. Its specificity is unknown. This entry comes from a study of graft-versus-host responses after intestinal transplantation. Study-level information: Each of the recipients got a multivisceral, liver-intestinal, or isolated intestinal transplant. The recipients all started with anti-thymocyte globulin induction and then took tacrolimus and steroids for 3 to 4 years. Study-wide results and limits: Graft-versus-host to host-versus-graft clonal ratios in allografts were high in patients with graft-donor T cell macrochimerism. Early HvG declines after transplant were associated with peak circulating GvH clone levels.

TCRdb keeps only in-frame clones here, not all; method: immunoSEQ multiplex PCR. The table includes 98,000 or so clones, about 88% detected once. CDR3 length: 15 residues. Germline V gene lookup returns CDR1 MNHEY and CDR2 SVGAGI. V dropped 7 bases and J dropped 3 bases, with 16 bases sitting between them. This chain links TRBV6-5 with TRBJ1-5; no clear D gene. The source of this sequence is a human donor who received an intestinal transplant. This sample comprised unstimulated CD4+ T cells sorted from spleen or lymph node cells, obtained before intestinal transplant. CDR3 nucleotide sequence: TGTGCCAGCAAACTGAGGCAGGAGTACAATCAGCCCCAGCATTTT. Translation: CASKLRQEYNQPQHF.